These 24 T cell receptor beta chains came from one sample sequenced in a study of T-cell memory formation after mild COVID-19. In TCRdb, the 5' RACE reads were re-called with MiXCR into one record per CDR3 protein. The table includes just over 400,000 distinct CDR3 sequences, less than 25% detected once. The sequenced material came from PBMCs or a T cell subset sorted from them (not recorded which). Every receptor here comes from an adult woman who had mild COVID-19 (a few samples of this study predate the infection). Cell type and time point are not known.

The chain has TRBV7-2 and TRBJ2-7; D may be TRBD1 or TRBD2 (5 bases each). The CDR3 is 15 residues long. CDR1 is SGHTA, CDR2 FQGNSA, per germline. V lost 5 bases and J lost 4, with 18 bases in between. The CDR3, as DNA: TGTGCCAGCAGCCTCGGAGATGGGGGATTATACGAGCAGTACTTC. Its protein is CASSLGDGGLYEQYF.

V and J are TRBV12-3 or TRBV12-4 and TRBJ2-3, with D maybe TRBD2 (6 bases). Trimming removed 6 bases at V and 1 base at J, with 11 bases between. This CDR3 has 14 residues. The CDR3 spells CASSRSGGTDTQYF. CDR3 coding DNA: TGTGCCAGCAGCCGTTCGGGGGGCACAGATACGCAGTATTTT.

This clonotype was picked up a small number of times. This chain joins TRBV3-1 and TRBJ2-7; possible D gene TRBD1, 5 bases. The CDR3 has 14 residues. In germline, CDR1 is LGHDT, CDR2 YNNKEL (reference sequence). Trimming removed 3 bases from V and 1 base from J, with 10 bases in between. CDR3 region: CASSQNRLSYEQYF. CDR3 DNA sequence: TGTGCCAGCAGCCAGAACAGGCTATCCTACGAGCAGTACTTC.

This clonotype was seen a handful of times. The chain has TRBV20-1 and TRBJ1-1; D unresolved. The CDR3 covers 13 residues. Germline CDR1 DFQATT, CDR2 SNEGSKA (reference sequence). Trimming cost V 3 bases and J 0 bases, with 8 bases left between them. The CDR3 sequence is CSASTRLNTEAFF. The CDR3 DNA reads TGCAGTGCTAGTACCAGATTGAACACTGAAGCTTTCTTT.

Only a few counts were recorded for this clonotype. CDR3 sequence (DNA): TGTGCCAGCAGCTTAGCGGTCGCCAGTAATGAAGCTTTCTTT. This codes for CASSLAVASNEAFF. The V call is TRBV7-9, the J call TRBJ1-1; D gene unclear. The V gene lost 0 bases and the J gene lost 7 bases, with 12 bases spanning the gap. The CDR3 has 14 amino acids. Per germline, CDR1 SEHNR and CDR2 FQNEAQ (reference sequence).

This rearrangement joins TRBV7-9 to TRBJ2-1; unclear D gene. The CDR3 has 10 residues. Germline values: CDR1 SEHNR, CDR2 FQNEAQ (reference sequence). Trimming took off 2 bases at V and 8 bases at J, with 1 base between the two ends. CDR3 DNA: TGTGCCAGCAGCTTACATGAGCAGTTCTTC. It is translated as CASSLHEQFF.

This clonotype was seen a handful of times. The chain is built from TRBV12-3 or TRBV12-4 and TRBJ2-2, with 7 bases fitting TRBD1. The CDR3 sequence is 13 residues long. The ends lost 8 bases at V and 4 bases at J; junction bases unmatched: 4. The CDR3 protein is CASGDSSTGELFF. DNA for the CDR3: TGTGCCAGCGGGGACAGTTCCACCGGGGAGCTGTTTTTT.

The chain recombines TRBV11-1 with TRBJ2-7, with D perhaps matching TRBD1 (5 bases). V was cut by 5 bases and J by 6 bases, with 14 bases left in between. The CDR3 spans 13 residues. CDR1 is SGHAT and CDR2 is FQDESV in the germline V gene (reference sequence). The CDR3 is CASSPNTGAEQYF. CDR3 nucleotide sequence: TGTGCCAGCAGCCCGAATACAGGTGCCGAGCAGTACTTC.

This clonotype was counted only a few times. The chain employs TRBV7-6 and TRBJ2-5; no clear D gene. The CDR3 is made up of 13 amino acids. Germline values: CDR1 SGHVS, CDR2 FNYEAQ. V dropped 3 bases and J dropped 5 bases, with 10 bases sitting between them. The CDR3 loop reads CASSFSGIETQYF. The CDR3 coding sequence is TGTGCCAGCAGCTTTTCAGGTATCGAGACCCAGTACTTC.

This clonotype was seen repeatedly, ten times or more. V gene TRBV12-3 or TRBV12-4 combines with J gene TRBJ1-1; TRBD1 matches at 7 bases. Trimming cost V 5 bases and J 4 bases; bases outside gene matches: 4. This CDR3 is 13 amino acids long. CDR3: CASSLTGATEAFF. In DNA, the CDR3 is TGTGCCAGCAGTCTAACAGGGGCCACTGAAGCTTTCTTT.

The chain joins TRBV5-1 to TRBJ2-7; D is unresolved. Trimming took 4 bases from V and 1 from J, leaving 15 bases between them. CDR3 length equals 15 residues. The V gene's germline CDR1 is SGHRS and CDR2 YFSETQ. CDR3 residues: CASSQSRTVSYEQYF. In nucleotides, the CDR3 is TGCGCCAGCAGCCAAAGTCGGACGGTATCCTACGAGCAGTACTTC.

This chain links TRBV18 with TRBJ1-4; D is uncertain. From germline, CDR1 is KGHSH and CDR2 LQKENI. The CDR3 extends over 13 amino acids. V was cut by 3 bases and J by 5 bases, with 7 bases left in between. CDR3 residues: CASSPGRNEKLFF. CDR3 coding DNA: TGTGCCAGCTCACCGGGCCGAAATGAAAAACTGTTTTTT.

The J gene is TRBJ2-7, the V gene TRBV2; D may be TRBD2 (6 bases). The CDR3 has 15 amino acids. The V end lost 1 base, the J end lost 4 bases, and 14 bases lay between the germline ends. The germline gives CDR1 SNHLY, CDR2 FYNNEI. CDR3 protein: CASSEGGGEGYEQYF. CDR3 nucleotides: TGTGCCAGCAGTGAAGGAGGCGGGGAAGGATACGAGCAGTACTTC.

This clonotype appeared a few times. This chain uses TRBV3-1 with TRBJ2-1; 11 nucleotides agree with TRBD2. The CDR3 loop spans 16 amino acids. Per the germline V gene, CDR1 is LGHDT and CDR2 is YNNKEL (reference sequence). V lost 0 bases, J lost 7 bases, and 5 bases stayed unmatched. DNA of the CDR3: TGTGCCAGCAGCCAAGAGCTAGCGGGGGGCGTGAATGAGCAGTTCTTC. Residues: CASSQELAGGVNEQFF.

The rearrangement joins TRBV6-2 or TRBV6-3 to TRBJ2-1; D is possibly TRBD1 or TRBD2 (5 bases each). Per the germline V gene, CDR1 is MNHEY and CDR2 is SVGEGT. Trimming pared 7 bases from V and 4 bases from J, leaving 23 bases between. The CDR3 runs 17 residues. CDR3 nucleotide sequence: TGTGCCAGCACTCCATTGCAAGGGACCCCGGGGTACAATGAGCAGTTCTTC. It specifies CASTPLQGTPGYNEQFF.

The chain combines TRBV7-8 with TRBJ2-2, with TRBD2 matching 8 bases. Germline V CDR1 and CDR2: SGHVS, FQNEAQ. This CDR3 comprises 15 residues. V dropped 3 bases and J dropped 4; count of bases not matched to a gene: 4. The CDR3 sequence: CASSFAGGATGELFF. In DNA form, the CDR3 reads TGTGCCAGCAGCTTTGCGGGGGGCGCCACCGGGGAGCTGTTTTTT.

This clonotype has only a few counts. V gene TRBV7-9 combines with J gene TRBJ1-1, with 12 nucleotides matching TRBD1. V gave up 6 bases and J gave up 7 bases; unmatched junction bases: 6. CDR1 and CDR2 from the germline V gene are SEHNR and FQNEAQ (reference sequence). CDR3 length: 14 residues. CDR3 bases: TGTGCCAGCAGGGAGGGACAGGGGGCGAGTGAAGCTTTCTTT. Residues: CASREGQGASEAFF.

The chain couples TRBV9 to TRBJ1-1; 7 nucleotides match TRBD1. The ends lost 0 bases at V and 7 bases at J; junction bases unmatched: 3. Germline CDR1 is SGDLS and CDR2 is YYNGEE. The CDR3 is 13 residues long. CDR3 amino acids: CASSVERTGEAFF. CDR3 sequence (DNA): TGTGCCAGCAGCGTAGAAAGGACAGGTGAAGCTTTCTTT.

The genes are TRBV6-5 and TRBJ2-3; either TRBD1 or TRBD2 may fit D (5 bases each). This CDR3 is built from 13 residues. CDR1 is MNHEY, CDR2 SVGAGI, per germline. Trimming took 7 bases from V and 2 from J, leaving 10 bases between them. The CDR3 spells CASIGTATDTQYF. In DNA, the CDR3 is TGTGCCAGCATTGGGACGGCCACAGATACGCAGTATTTT.

This clonotype was counted between two and nine times. The V gene is TRBV30, the J gene TRBJ2-3, with D possibly TRBD2 on 6 matching bases. The length of the CDR3 is 15 residues. Germline V gene sequence: CDR1 GTSNPN, CDR2 SVGIG (reference sequence). Between the trimmed V and J ends, which lost 4 bases and 1 base, there was a span of 15 bases. CDR3 sequence: CAWTASGLRTDTQYF. CDR3 nucleotides: TGTGCCTGGACCGCATCGGGACTCCGCACAGATACGCAGTATTTT.

This clonotype occurred a few times. The J gene is TRBJ2-3, the V gene TRBV18; possible D gene TRBD1, 5 bases. In germline, CDR1 is KGHSH, CDR2 LQKENI. Trimming removed 5 bases at V and 3 bases at J, with 18 bases between. This CDR3 comprises 16 residues. This chain's CDR3 is CASSAKGQARTDTQYF. CDR3 DNA: TGTGCCAGCTCAGCCAAGGGGCAGGCCCGAACAGATACGCAGTATTTT.

This clonotype was seen a handful of times. The chain joins TRBV6-2 or TRBV6-3 to TRBJ2-3, with 11 bases identical to TRBD2. The CDR3 runs to 16 residues. J lost 0 bases, V lost 4 bases, and 3 bases had no gene match. Germline assignment: CDR1 MNHEY and CDR2 SVGEGT. CDR3 coding DNA: TGTGCCAGCAGTTCCCGGACTAGCGGGAGCACAGATACGCAGTATTTT. Its translation is CASSSRTSGSTDTQYF.

The V and J genes are TRBV12-3 or TRBV12-4 and TRBJ2-2; TRBD2 agrees at 13 bases. V lost 7 bases, J lost 4 bases, and 12 bases stayed unmatched. The CDR3 runs 18 residues. The CDR3: CASNTGLAGTKSTGELFF. CDR3 nucleotides: TGTGCCAGCAACACGGGACTAGCGGGAACCAAATCCACCGGGGAGCTGTTTTTT.

This clonotype was seen more than once but under ten times. This chain uses TRBV2 with TRBJ2-5; D gene unclear. The CDR3 contains 13 residues. Germline V gene sequence: CDR1 SNHLY, CDR2 FYNNEI. Deletions cut 4 bases from V and 5 bases from J, with 11 bases between. DNA of the CDR3: TGTGCCAGCAGTGTTGAGGTCAGGGAGACCCAGTACTTC. Translated, it gives CASSVEVRETQYF. Together with reference TRBV2 and TRBJ2-5, the CDR3 gives the full variable domain: EPEVTQTPSHQVTQMGQEVILRCVPISNHLYFYWYRQILGQKVEFLVSFYNNEISEKSEIFDDQFSVERPDGSNFTLKIRSTKLEDSAMYFCASSVEVRETQYFGPGTRLLVL.